A single sample is the source of the 16 T cell receptor beta chains below, sequenced in a study of Ad26.COV2.S vaccination and SARS-CoV-2 variants. Measured with immunoSEQ multiplex PCR; TCRdb has only the in-frame clones, and not every one. Here the sample spans 250,000 to 300,000 clones, approximately 87% being singletons. Treatment indicated: approximately 18 received Ad26.COV2.S at low or high dose, single or two shots; about five received placebo; per-sample allocation not given. Day 63 after the first vaccine or placebo injection was the time point for sampling. This specimen was peripheral blood, taken in a trial of Ad26.COV2.S vaccine versus placebo. The origin of the receptors is a person between 18 and 59 years old who received the Ad26.COV2.S COVID-19 vaccine or a placebo.

The rearrangement uses TRBV6-4 and TRBJ2-3; 7 nucleotides match TRBD2. The junction had 6 bases not matched to a gene; V was cut back by 5 bases and J by 4 bases. The CDR3 sequence is 14 residues long. Germline V gene lookup returns CDR1 MRHNA and CDR2 SNTAGT. Here the CDR3 reads CASSRELASDTQYF. CDR3 in DNA: TGTGCCAGCAGTCGCGAACTAGCGTCAGATACGCAGTATTTT.

V is TRBV5-4 and J is TRBJ1-2; a possible D gene is TRBD1 (6 bases). With 5 bases removed from V and 7 bases from J, the gap between germline ends came to 24 bases. The V gene's germline CDR1 is SGHNT and CDR2 YYREEE (reference sequence). This CDR3 contains 16 residues. The CDR3 DNA is TGTGCCAGCAGTTTGTCACAACGAGCGAGGGGGGCTGGCTACACCTTC. Translation gives CASSLSQRARGAGYTF.

This chain uses TRBV25-1 with TRBJ1-3; no clear D gene. V lost 3 bases and J 0 bases, leaving 9 bases between the germline ends. Germline V lookup: CDR1 MGHDK, CDR2 SYGVNS. This CDR3 has 15 residues. In DNA, the CDR3 is TGTGCCAGCAGTGATACCCGGAGCTCTGGAAACACCATATATTTT. Protein product: CASSDTRSSGNTIYF.

This CDR3 reads CASSTDRGDEQYF. CDR3 nucleotides: TGTGCCAGCAGTACTGACAGGGGGGACGAGCAGTACTTC. The J gene is TRBJ2-7, the V gene TRBV2; 9 nucleotides match TRBD1. CDR1 is SNHLY, CDR2 FYNNEI, per germline. This CDR3 is 13 amino acids long. Losses at the gene ends were 5 bases for V and 5 bases for J; bases not matched to a gene: 4.

V usage is TRBV29-1 and J usage is TRBJ2-7, with 7 bases fitting TRBD1. From germline, CDR1 is SQVTM and CDR2 ANQGSEA. CDR3 size: 13 residues. With 6 bases clipped from V and 6 bases from J, the junction kept 11 bases outside the gene matches. This CDR3 is CSVQRQGYGEQYF. CDR3 bases: TGCAGCGTCCAAAGACAGGGTTACGGCGAGCAGTACTTC.

V usage is TRBV28 and J usage is TRBJ2-3, with TRBD2 as a possible D gene (5 bases). V was pared by 5 bases and J by 3 bases, with 9 bases between. The CDR3 runs to 13 residues. The germline V gene encodes CDR1 MDHEN and CDR2 SYDVKM. CDR3 in DNA: TGTGCCAGCAGTCTTGAGGGAACAGATACGCAGTATTTT. The encoded protein is CASSLEGTDTQYF.

This chain connects TRBV5-1 to TRBJ2-2; the D call may be TRBD1 or TRBD2 (5 bases each). The V gene's germline CDR1 is SGHRS and CDR2 YFSETQ. The CDR3 is 15 amino acids. V lost 3 bases and J lost 1, with 10 bases in between. The chain's CDR3 is CASSWDGGNTGELFF. In DNA form, the CDR3 reads TGCGCCAGCAGCTGGGACGGCGGGAACACCGGGGAGCTGTTTTTT.

The J gene is TRBJ1-6, the V gene TRBV7-2; perhaps TRBD1 as D (5 bases). V lost 4 bases to trimming and J lost 1 base, with 8 bases between them. The CDR3 is 15 residues long. Germline V gene data show CDR1 as SGHTA and CDR2 as FQGNSA. The CDR3 DNA follows: TGTGCCAGCAGCTCCAGGGAATCCTATAATTCACCCCTCCACTTT. Amino acids: CASSSRESYNSPLHF.

This chain uses TRBV15 with TRBJ2-7, with 9 positions matching TRBD1. After removal of 3 bases from V and 2 bases from J, the junction contained 8 bases not matched to a gene. The CDR3 contains 16 residues. CDR1 is LNHNV and CDR2 is YYDKDF in the germline V gene (reference sequence). The DNA for the CDR3 is TGTGCCACCAGCAGGCCCGGGACAGGGATCCCCTACGAGCAGTACTTC. Encoded protein: CATSRPGTGIPYEQYF.

The chain carries TRBV5-4 and TRBJ2-7, with 8 bases matching TRBD2. The V segment lost 4 bases and the J segment 2 bases; nucleotides outside the gene matches: 2. CDR3 length equals 13 residues. Germline V CDR1 and CDR2: SGHNT, YYREEE (reference sequence). In nucleotides, the CDR3 is TGTGCCAGCAGCCAGGGACTAGCCTACGAGCAGTACTTC. Its protein is CASSQGLAYEQYF. Full variable domain (rest looked up from reference TRBV5-4 and TRBJ2-7): ETGVTQSPTHLIKTRGQQVTLRCSSQSGHNTVSWYQQALGQGPQFIFQYYREEENGRGNFPPRFSGLQFPNYSSELNVNALELDDSALYLCASSQGLAYEQYFGPGTRLTVT.

J is TRBJ1-2 and V is TRBV6-4; D gene ambiguous. Deletions cut 2 bases from V and 7 bases from J, with 11 bases between. This CDR3 comprises 13 residues. Germline V lookup: CDR1 MRHNA, CDR2 SNTAGT. The CDR3 region has the DNA TGTGCCAGCAGTGACGACAACGGCTCTGGCTACACCTTC. Translating gives CASSDDNGSGYTF.

This sequence joins TRBV5-6 and TRBJ2-1; TRBD1 is a possible D gene (6 bases). The CDR3 spans 14 residues. Germline values: CDR1 SGHDT, CDR2 YYEEEE. V lost 4 bases to trimming and J lost 0 bases, with 8 bases between them. CDR3: CASSRTASYNEQFF. DNA for the CDR3: TGTGCCAGCAGCCGGACAGCCTCCTACAATGAGCAGTTCTTC. The full variable domain, in which reference TRBV5-6 and TRBJ2-1 provide the parts outside the CDR3, is DAGVTQSPTHLIKTRGQQVTLRCSPKSGHDTVSWYQQALGQGPQFIFQYYEEEERQRGNFPDRFSGHQFPNYSSELNVNALLLGDSALYLCASSRTASYNEQFFGPGTRLTVL.

The V gene is TRBV29-1, the J gene TRBJ2-2; 9 bases fit TRBD1. V shed 6 bases and J 7 bases; nucleotides not matched to a gene: 6. The germline CDR1 and CDR2 sequences are SQVTM and ANQGSEA. There are 13 residues in the CDR3. CDR3 sequence reads: CSVDRGEGGELFF. As DNA, the CDR3 is TGCAGCGTAGACAGGGGGGAAGGCGGGGAGCTGTTTTTT.

The rearrangement links TRBV11-2 to TRBJ2-5, with 10 bases fitting TRBD2. CDR3 size: 15 residues. Germline V gene data show CDR1 as SGHAT and CDR2 as FQNNGV. J was trimmed by 5 bases and V by 3 bases; bases with no gene match: 6. This chain's CDR3 is CASSLSGRAGETQYF. The CDR3 DNA reads as TGTGCCAGCAGCTTGAGCGGGAGGGCCGGCGAGACCCAGTACTTC. Full variable domain (missing parts from reference TRBV11-2 and TRBJ2-5): EAGVAQSPRYKIIEKRQSVAFWCNPISGHATLYWYQQILGQGPKLLIQFQNNGVVDDSQLPKDRFSAERLKGVDSTLKIQPAKLEDSAVYLCASSLSGRAGETQYFGPGTRLLVL.

This chain connects TRBV5-1 to TRBJ2-1; D is uncertain. The CDR3 has 12 amino acids. V lost 0 bases and J 6 bases, leaving 4 bases between the germline ends. Germline V gene data show CDR1 as SGHRS and CDR2 as YFSETQ. Here the CDR3 reads CASSLESNEQFF. DNA for the CDR3: TGCGCCAGCAGCTTGGAAAGCAATGAGCAGTTCTTC.

The chain joins TRBV5-1 to TRBJ2-1, with a weak D call TRBD1 (5 bases). Trimming shortened V by 5 bases and J by 0 bases, and 12 bases separated the two germline ends. Germline values: CDR1 SGHRS, CDR2 YFSETQ. This CDR3 contains 15 residues. CDR3 DNA sequence: TGCGCCAGCAGTTCGGACAAAAGCTCCTACAATGAGCAGTTCTTC. This translates into CASSSDKSSYNEQFF.